This T cell receptor (beta chain) was sequenced in a study of T cells in Graves' hyperthyroidism and ophthalmopathy. Whole-study findings and limits: Separating ophthalmopathy from stable hyperthyroidism was achieved by a 13 V-J model. The model identified upcoming ophthalmopathy a median approximately six months ahead of onset.

A note on this clonotype: No antigen is known for it.

It was RNA transcripts that yielded the amplified TCR beta CDR3 regions. The HTBI primer set drove a first-round RT-PCR of the TCR CDR3. TCRdb fed the multiplex PCR reads into MiXCR, producing one record per CDR3 protein. The sample records around 700,000 distinct CDR3 sequences, roughly a sixth being singletons. Sample collection date corresponds to first hyperthyroidism diagnosis, prior to any ophthalmopathy symptoms. V was pared by 3 bases and J by 10 bases, with 7 bases of the junction left unmatched. The CDR3 loop spans 14 amino acids. Germline V gene sequence: CDR1 MGHDK, CDR2 SYGVNS. Sequences were obtained from blood. The source is a woman in her 50s with Graves' hyperthyroidism that later progressed to Graves' ophthalmopathy. This rearrangement joins TRBV25-1 to TRBJ1-1; 11 bases agree with TRBD1. For the CDR3, the DNA is TGTGCCAGCAGTGACGCCGGGACAGGGGGATTAGCTTTCTTT. Protein: CASSDAGTGGLAFF.